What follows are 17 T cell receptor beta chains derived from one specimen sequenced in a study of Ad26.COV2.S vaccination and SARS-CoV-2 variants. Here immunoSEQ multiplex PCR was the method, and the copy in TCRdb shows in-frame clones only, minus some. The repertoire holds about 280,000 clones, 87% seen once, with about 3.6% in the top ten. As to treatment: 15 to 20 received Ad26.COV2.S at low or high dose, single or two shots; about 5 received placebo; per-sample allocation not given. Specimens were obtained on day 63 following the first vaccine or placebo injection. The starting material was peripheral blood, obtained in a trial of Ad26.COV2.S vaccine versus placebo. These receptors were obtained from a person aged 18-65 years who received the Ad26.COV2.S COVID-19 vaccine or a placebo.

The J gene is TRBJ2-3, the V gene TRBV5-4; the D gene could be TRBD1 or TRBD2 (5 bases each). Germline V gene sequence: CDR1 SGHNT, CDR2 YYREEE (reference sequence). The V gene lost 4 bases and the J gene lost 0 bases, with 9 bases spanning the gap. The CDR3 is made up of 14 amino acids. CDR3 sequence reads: CASSQGGSTDTQYF. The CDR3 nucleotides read TGTGCCAGCAGCCAGGGCGGGAGCACAGATACGCAGTATTTT.

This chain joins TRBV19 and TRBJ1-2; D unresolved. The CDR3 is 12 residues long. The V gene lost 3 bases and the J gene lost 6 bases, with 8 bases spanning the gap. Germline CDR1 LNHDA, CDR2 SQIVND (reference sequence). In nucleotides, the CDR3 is TGTGCCAGTAGTATTGAGTGTAATGGCTACACCTTC. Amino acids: CASSIECNGYTF.

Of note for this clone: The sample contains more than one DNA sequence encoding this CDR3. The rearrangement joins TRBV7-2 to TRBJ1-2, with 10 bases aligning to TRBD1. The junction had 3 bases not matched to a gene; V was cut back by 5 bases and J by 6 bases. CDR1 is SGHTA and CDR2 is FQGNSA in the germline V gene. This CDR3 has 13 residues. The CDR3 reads CASSTGQGNGYTF. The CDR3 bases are TGTGCCAGCAGCACGGGACAGGGGAATGGCTACACCTTC.

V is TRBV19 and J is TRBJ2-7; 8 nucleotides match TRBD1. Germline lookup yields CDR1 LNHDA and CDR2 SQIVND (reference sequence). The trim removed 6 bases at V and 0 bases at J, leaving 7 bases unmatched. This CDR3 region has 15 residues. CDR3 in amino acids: CASSPGGLTSYEQYF. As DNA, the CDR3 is TGTGCCAGTAGCCCAGGGGGCCTAACCTCCTACGAGCAGTACTTC.

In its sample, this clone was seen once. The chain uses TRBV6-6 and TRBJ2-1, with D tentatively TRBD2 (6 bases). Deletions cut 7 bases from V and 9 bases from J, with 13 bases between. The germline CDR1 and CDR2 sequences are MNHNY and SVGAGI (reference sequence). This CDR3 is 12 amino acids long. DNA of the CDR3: TGTGCCAGCATAGCGGTTAATAGTGAGCAGTTCTTC. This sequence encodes CASIAVNSEQFF.

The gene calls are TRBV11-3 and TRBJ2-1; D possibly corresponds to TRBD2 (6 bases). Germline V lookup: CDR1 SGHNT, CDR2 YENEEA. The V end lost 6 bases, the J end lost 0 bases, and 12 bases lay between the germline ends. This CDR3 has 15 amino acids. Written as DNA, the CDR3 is TGTGCCAGCAGTCCCCGGGGGAGCTCCTACAATGAGCAGTTCTTC. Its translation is CASSPRGSSYNEQFF.

CDR3 in amino acids: CASSTQGAPGNTIYF. Written as DNA, the CDR3 is TGTGCCAGCAGCACACAGGGGGCGCCCGGAAACACCATATATTTT. The J gene is TRBJ1-3, the V gene TRBV21-1; whether TRBD1, the table's D call, matches the DNA was not checked. TRBV21-1 is classified as a pseudogene. CDR3 length: 15 residues.

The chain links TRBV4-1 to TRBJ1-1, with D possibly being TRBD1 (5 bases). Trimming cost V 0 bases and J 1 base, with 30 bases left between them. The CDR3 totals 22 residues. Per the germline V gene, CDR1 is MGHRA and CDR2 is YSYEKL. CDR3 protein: CASSQDFRVMWRGPSRNTEAFF. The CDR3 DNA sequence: TGCGCCAGCAGCCAAGATTTCAGGGTCATGTGGAGGGGTCCTTCACGGAACACTGAAGCTTTCTTT.

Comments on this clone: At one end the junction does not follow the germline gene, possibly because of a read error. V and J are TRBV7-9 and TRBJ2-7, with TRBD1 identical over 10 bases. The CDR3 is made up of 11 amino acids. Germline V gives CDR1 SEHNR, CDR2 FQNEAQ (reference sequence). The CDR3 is CASSAGTGVGF. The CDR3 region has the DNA TGTGCCAGCAGCGCCGGGACAGGGGTTGGCTTC.

CDR3: CASSLTGRITSYEQYF. For the CDR3, the DNA is TGTGCCAGCAGCTTGACGGGCAGAATCACGAGCTACGAGCAGTACTTC. V gene TRBV11-2 combines with J gene TRBJ2-7, with D unclear. Germline V gene sequence: CDR1 SGHAT, CDR2 FQNNGV. The CDR3 runs to 16 residues. V dropped 3 bases and J dropped 3 bases, with 18 bases sitting between them. Using reference TRBV11-2 and TRBJ2-7 for the parts outside the CDR3, the full variable domain is EAGVAQSPRYKIIEKRQSVAFWCNPISGHATLYWYQQILGQGPKLLIQFQNNGVVDDSQLPKDRFSAERLKGVDSTLKIQPAKLEDSAVYLCASSLTGRITSYEQYFGPGTRLTVT.

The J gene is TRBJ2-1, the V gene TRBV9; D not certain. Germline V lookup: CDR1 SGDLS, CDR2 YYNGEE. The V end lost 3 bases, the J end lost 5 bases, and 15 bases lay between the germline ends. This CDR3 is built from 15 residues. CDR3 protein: CASSASDRSHNEQFF. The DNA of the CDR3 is TGTGCCAGCAGCGCCTCCGACCGGTCTCACAATGAGCAGTTCTTC.

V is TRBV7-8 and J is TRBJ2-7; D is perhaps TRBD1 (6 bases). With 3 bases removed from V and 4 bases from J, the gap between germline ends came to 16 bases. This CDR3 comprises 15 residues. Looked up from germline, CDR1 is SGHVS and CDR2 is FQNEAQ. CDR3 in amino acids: CASSFSTGKGYEQYF. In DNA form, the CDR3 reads TGTGCCAGCAGCTTTAGTACAGGGAAAGGGTACGAGCAGTACTTC. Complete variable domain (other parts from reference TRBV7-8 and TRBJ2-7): GAGVSQSPRYKVAKRGQDVALRCDPISGHVSLFWYQQALGQGPEFLTYFQNEAQLDKSGLPSDRFFAERPEGSVSTLKIQRTQQEDSAVYLCASSFSTGKGYEQYFGPGTRLTVT.

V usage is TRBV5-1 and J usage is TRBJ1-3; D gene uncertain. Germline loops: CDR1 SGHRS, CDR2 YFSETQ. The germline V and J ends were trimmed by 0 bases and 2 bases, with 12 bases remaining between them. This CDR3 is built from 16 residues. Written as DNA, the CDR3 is TGCGCCAGCAGCTTGGTAGGGAGAGTGGCTGGAAACACCATATATTTT. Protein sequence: CASSLVGRVAGNTIYF.

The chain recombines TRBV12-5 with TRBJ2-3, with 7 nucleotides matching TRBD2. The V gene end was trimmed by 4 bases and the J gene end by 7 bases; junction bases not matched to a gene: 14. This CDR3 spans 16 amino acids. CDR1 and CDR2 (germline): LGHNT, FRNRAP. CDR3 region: CASGSGASGFMNTQYF. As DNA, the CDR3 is TGTGCTAGTGGTTCTGGAGCTAGCGGTTTCATGAATACGCAGTATTTT.

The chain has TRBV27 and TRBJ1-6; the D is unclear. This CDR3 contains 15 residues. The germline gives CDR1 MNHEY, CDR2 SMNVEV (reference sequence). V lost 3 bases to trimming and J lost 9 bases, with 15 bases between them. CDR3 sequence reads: CASSFGEGFGSPLHF. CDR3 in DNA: TGTGCCAGCAGTTTCGGGGAGGGTTTTGGTTCACCCCTCCACTTT.

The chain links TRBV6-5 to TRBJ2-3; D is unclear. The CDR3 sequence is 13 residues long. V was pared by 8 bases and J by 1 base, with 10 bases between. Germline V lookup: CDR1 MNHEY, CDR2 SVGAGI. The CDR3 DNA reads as TGTGCCAGCTGCTTGGGCGGCACAGATACGCAGTATTTT. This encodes CASCLGGTDTQYF.

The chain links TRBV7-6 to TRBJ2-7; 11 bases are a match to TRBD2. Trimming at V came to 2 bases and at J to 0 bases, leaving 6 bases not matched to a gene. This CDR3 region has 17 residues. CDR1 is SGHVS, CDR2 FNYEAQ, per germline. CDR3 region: CASSLFPGTSGSYEQYF. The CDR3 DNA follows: TGTGCCAGCAGCTTATTCCCCGGGACTAGCGGCTCCTACGAGCAGTACTTC.